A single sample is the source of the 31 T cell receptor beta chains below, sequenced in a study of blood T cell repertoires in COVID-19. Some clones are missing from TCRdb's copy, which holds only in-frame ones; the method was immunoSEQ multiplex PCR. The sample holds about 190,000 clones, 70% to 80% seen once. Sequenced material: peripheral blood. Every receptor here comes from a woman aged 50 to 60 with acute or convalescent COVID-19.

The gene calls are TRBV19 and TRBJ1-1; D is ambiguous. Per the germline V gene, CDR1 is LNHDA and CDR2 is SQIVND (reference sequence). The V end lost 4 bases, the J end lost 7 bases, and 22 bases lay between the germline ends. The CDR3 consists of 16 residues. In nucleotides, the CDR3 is TGTGCCAGTAGTACAGGCAACCCTCCCGGTGGTAGTGAAGCTTTCTTT. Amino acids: CASSTGNPPGGSEAFF.

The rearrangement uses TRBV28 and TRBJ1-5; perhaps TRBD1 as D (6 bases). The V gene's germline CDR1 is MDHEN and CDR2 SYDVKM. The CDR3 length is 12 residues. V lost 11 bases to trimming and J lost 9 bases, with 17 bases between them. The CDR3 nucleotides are TGTGCCTCCAAAGCCACAGGGATGCCCCAGCATTTT. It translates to CASKATGMPQHF.

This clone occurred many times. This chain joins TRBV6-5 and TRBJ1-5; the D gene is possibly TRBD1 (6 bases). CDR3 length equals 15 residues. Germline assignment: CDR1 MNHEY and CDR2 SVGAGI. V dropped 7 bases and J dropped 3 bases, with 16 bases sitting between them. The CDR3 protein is CASTLGGGHNQPQHF. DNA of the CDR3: TGTGCCAGCACCCTGGGGGGGGGCCACAATCAGCCCCAGCATTTT.

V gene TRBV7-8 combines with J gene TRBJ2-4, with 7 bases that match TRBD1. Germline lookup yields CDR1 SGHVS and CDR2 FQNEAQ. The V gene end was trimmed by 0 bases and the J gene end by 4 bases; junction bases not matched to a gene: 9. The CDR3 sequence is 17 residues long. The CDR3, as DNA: TGTGCCAGCAGCTTAGCGGTTCTCCAGGGGGTGAAAAACATTCAGTACTTC. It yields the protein CASSLAVLQGVKNIQYF.

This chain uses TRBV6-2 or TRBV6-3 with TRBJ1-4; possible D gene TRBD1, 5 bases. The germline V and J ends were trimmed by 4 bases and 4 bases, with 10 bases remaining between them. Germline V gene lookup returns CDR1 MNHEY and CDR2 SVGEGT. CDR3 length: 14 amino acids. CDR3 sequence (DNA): TGTGCCAGCAGTTCCGCGACAGTTAATGAAAAACTGTTTTTT. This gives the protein CASSSATVNEKLFF.

CDR3 nucleotide sequence: TGTGCCAGCAGTTTACGCGGTACAGGGGTAGGTGGCTACACCTTC. This translates into CASSLRGTGVGGYTF. The chain couples TRBV28 to TRBJ1-2; 7 bases agree with TRBD1. The trim removed 2 bases at V and 7 bases at J, leaving 10 bases unmatched. The CDR3 runs to 15 residues. Germline V gene lookup returns CDR1 MDHEN and CDR2 SYDVKM.

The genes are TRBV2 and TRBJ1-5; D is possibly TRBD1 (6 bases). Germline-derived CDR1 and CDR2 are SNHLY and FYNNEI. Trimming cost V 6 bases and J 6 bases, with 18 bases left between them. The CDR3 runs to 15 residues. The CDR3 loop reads CASSPMGAGIQPQHF. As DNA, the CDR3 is TGTGCCAGCAGCCCCATGGGGGCAGGCATTCAGCCCCAGCATTTT.

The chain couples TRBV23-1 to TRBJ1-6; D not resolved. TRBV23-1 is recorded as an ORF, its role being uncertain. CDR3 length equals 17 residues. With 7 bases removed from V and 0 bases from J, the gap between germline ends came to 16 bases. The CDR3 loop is CASISRIGSSYNSPLHF. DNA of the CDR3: TGCGCCAGCATCTCTCGCATTGGGAGCTCCTATAATTCACCCCTCCACTTT.

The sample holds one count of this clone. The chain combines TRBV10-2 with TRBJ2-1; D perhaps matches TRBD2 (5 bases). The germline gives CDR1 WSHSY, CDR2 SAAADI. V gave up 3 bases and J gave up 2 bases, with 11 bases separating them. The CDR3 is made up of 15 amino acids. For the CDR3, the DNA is TGCGCCAGCAGTGATGGGGAGAACCCCTACAATGAGCAGTTCTTC. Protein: CASSDGENPYNEQFF.

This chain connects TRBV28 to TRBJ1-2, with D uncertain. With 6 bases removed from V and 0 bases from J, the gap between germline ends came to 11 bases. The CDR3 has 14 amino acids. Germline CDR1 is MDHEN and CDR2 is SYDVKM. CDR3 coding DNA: TGTGCCAGCAGCACTAGACCAGCTAACTATGGCTACACCTTC. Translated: CASSTRPANYGYTF.

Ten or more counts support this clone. CDR3 amino acids: CSVGQGFGDGYTF. CDR3 in DNA: TGCAGCGTTGGACAGGGATTTGGGGATGGCTACACCTTC. The chain combines TRBV29-1 with TRBJ1-2; 7 nucleotides align to TRBD1. The V gene end was trimmed by 4 bases and the J gene end by 6 bases; junction bases not matched to a gene: 8. Germline loops: CDR1 SQVTM, CDR2 ANQGSEA. The CDR3 covers 13 residues.

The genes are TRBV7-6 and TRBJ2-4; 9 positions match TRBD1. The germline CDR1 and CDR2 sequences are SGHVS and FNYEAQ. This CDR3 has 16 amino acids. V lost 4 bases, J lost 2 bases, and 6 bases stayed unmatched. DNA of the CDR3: TGTGCCAGCAGCTCCACAGGGGGCGCTTCCAAAAACATTCAGTACTTC. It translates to CASSSTGGASKNIQYF.

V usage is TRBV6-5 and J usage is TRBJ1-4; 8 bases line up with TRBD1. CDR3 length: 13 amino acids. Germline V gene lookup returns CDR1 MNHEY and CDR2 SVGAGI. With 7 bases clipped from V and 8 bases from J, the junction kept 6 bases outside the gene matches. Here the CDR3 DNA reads TGTGCCAGCACCTCCAGGGGGCGCGAAAAACTGTTTTTT. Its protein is CASTSRGREKLFF.

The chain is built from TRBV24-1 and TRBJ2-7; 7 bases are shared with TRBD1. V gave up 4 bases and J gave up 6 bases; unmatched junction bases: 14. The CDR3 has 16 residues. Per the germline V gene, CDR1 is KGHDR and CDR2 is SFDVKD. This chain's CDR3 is CATSDSTGNWAGEQYF. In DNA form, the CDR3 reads TGTGCCACCAGTGACTCGACAGGGAACTGGGCCGGCGAGCAGTACTTC.

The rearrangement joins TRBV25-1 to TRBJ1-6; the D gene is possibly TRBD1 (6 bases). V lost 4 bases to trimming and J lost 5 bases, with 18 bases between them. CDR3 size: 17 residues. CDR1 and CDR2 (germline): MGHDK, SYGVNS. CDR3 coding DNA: TGTGCCAGCAGTGCCTATAGGGGGGGGCAGGATAATTCACCCCTCCACTTT. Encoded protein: CASSAYRGGQDNSPLHF.

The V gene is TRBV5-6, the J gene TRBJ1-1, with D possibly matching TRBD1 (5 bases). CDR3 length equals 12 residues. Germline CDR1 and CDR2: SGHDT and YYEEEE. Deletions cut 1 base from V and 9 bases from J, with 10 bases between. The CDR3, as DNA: TGTGCCAGCAGCTTGTCAGGGTCTCAAGCTTTCTTT. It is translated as CASSLSGSQAFF.

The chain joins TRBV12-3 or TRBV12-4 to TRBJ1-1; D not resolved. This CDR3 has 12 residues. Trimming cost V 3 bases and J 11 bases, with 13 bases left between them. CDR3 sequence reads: CASSLSGFVAFF. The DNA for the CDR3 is TGTGCCAGCAGTTTGTCGGGGTTCGTCGCTTTCTTT.

Here the CDR3 reads CASSSTPTGAYNSPLHF. The CDR3 nucleotides are TGTGCCAGCAGTTCTACCCCGACAGGGGCCTATAATTCACCCCTCCACTTT. This rearrangement joins TRBV27 to TRBJ1-6; 8 bases align to TRBD1. The junction had 7 bases not matched to a gene; V was cut back by 4 bases and J by 2 bases. CDR3 length: 17 amino acids. In germline, CDR1 is MNHEY, CDR2 SMNVEV (reference sequence).

In DNA, the CDR3 is TGTGCCAGCGAACGGGAAGGGTTGAGGAGCAATCAGCCCCAGCATTTT. Residues: CASEREGLRSNQPQHF. The chain uses TRBV7-2 and TRBJ1-5; the D is unclear. V was pared by 8 bases and J by 1 base, with 18 bases between. Germline loops: CDR1 SGHTA, CDR2 FQGNSA. The CDR3 contains 16 residues.

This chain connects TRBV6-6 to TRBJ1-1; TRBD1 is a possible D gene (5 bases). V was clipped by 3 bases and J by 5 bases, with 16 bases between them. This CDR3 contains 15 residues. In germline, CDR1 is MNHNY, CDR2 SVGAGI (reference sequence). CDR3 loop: CASSYSLGGGTEAFF. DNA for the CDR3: TGTGCCAGCAGTTATTCTCTCGGGGGGGGGACTGAAGCTTTCTTT.

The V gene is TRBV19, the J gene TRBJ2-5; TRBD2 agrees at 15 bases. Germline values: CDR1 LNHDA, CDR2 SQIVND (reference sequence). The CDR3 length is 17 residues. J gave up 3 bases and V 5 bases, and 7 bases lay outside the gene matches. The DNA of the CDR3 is TGTGCCAGTAGTCAGGGGACTAGCGGGAGGAAAGAAGAGACCCAGTACTTC. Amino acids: CASSQGTSGRKEETQYF.

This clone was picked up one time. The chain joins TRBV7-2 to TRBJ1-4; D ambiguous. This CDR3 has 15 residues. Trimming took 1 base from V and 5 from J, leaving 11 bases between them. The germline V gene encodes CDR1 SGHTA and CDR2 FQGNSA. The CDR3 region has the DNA TGTGCCAGCAGCTTAGGATGGCTCCAAAATGAAAAACTGTTTTTT. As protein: CASSLGWLQNEKLFF.

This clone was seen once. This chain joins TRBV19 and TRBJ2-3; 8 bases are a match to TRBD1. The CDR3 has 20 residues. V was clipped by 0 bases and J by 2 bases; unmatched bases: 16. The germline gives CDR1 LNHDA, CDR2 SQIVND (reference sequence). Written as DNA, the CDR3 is TGTGCCAGTAGTATAGATCTACCCCCCCGGACAGGGTGGGACACAGATACGCAGTATTTT. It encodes CASSIDLPPRTGWDTDTQYF.

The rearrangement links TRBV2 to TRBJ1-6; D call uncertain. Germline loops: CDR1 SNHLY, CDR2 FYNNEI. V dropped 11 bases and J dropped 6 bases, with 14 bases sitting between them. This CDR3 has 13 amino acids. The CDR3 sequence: CACGVTFNSPLHF. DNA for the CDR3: TGTGCCTGCGGGGTGACATTTAATTCACCCCTCCACTTT.

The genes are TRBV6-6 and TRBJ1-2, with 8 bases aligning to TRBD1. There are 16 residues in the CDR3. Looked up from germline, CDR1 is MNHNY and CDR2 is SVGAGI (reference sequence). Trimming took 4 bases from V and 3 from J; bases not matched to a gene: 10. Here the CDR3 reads CASSSPTTGAHYGYTF. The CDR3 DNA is TGTGCCAGCAGTTCCCCCACGACAGGGGCCCACTATGGCTACACCTTC.

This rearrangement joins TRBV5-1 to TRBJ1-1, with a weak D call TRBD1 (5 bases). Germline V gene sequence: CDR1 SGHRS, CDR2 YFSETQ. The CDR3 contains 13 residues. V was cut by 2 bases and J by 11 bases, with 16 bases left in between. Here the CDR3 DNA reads TGCGCCAGCAGCTTCACGGGAGGGGCAGTGGCTTTCTTT. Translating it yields CASSFTGGAVAFF.

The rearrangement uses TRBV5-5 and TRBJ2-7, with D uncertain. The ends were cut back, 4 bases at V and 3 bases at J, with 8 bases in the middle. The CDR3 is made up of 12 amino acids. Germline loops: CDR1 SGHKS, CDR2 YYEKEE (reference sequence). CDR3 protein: CASSPYSYEQYF. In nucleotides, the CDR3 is TGTGCCAGCAGCCCTTACAGCTACGAGCAGTACTTC.

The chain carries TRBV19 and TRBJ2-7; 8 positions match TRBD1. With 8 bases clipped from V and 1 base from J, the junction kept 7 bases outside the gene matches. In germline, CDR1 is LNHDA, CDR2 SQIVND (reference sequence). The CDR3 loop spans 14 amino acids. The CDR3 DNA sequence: TGTGCCAGTTCTACCGACAGGGGATCCTACGAGCAGTACTTC. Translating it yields CASSTDRGSYEQYF.

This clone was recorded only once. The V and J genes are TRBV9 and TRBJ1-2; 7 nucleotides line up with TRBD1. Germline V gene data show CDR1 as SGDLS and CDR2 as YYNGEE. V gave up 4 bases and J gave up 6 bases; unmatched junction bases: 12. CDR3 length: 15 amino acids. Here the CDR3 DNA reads TGTGCCAGCAGCCTCCTCCCGGAGGGGGCGGATGGCTACACCTTC. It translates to CASSLLPEGADGYTF.

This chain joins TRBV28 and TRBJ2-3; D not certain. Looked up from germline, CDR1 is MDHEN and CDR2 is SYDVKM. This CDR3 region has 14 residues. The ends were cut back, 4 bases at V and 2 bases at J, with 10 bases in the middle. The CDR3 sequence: CASSSPLSTDTQYF. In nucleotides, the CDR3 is TGTGCCAGCAGTTCCCCTCTCTCCACAGATACGCAGTATTTT.

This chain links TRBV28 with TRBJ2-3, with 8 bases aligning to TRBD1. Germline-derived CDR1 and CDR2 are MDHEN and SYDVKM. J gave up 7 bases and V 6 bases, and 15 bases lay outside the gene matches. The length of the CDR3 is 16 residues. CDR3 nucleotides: TGTGCCAGCAGCTCCTCCGAACAGGGGGGCCGGCATACGCAGTATTTT. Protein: CASSSSEQGGRHTQYF.